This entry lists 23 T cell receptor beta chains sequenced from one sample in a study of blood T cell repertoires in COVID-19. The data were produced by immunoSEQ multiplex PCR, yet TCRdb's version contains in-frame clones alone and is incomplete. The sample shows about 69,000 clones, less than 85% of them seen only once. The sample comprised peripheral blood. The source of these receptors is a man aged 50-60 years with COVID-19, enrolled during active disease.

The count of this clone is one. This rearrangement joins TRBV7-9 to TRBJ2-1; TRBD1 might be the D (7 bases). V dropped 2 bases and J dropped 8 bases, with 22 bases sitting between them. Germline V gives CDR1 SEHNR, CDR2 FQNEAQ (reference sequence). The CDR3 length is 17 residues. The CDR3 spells CASSLMRGQGGADEQFF. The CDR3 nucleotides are TGTGCCAGCAGCTTAATGAGGGGGCAGGGAGGAGCGGATGAGCAGTTCTTC.

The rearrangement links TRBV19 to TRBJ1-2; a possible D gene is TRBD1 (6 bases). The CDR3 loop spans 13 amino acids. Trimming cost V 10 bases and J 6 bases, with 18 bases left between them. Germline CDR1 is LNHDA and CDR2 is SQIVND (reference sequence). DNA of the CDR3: TGTGCCACCCTTGGGGGGGGCCCCCATGGCTACACCTTC. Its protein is CATLGGGPHGYTF.

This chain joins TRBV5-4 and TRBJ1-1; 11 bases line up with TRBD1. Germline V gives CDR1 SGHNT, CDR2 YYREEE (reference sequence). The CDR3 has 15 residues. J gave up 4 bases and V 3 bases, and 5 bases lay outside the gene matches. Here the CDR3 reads CASSWTGGARTEAFF. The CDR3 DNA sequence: TGTGCCAGCAGCTGGACAGGGGGCGCTCGCACTGAAGCTTTCTTT.

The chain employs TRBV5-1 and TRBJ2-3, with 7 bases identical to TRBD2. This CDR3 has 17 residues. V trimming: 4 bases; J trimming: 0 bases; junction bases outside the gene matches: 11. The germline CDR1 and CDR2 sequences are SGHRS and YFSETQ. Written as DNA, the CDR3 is TGCGCCAGCAGCCGGGTGTCTAGCGGTTCTAGCACAGATACGCAGTATTTT. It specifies CASSRVSSGSSTDTQYF. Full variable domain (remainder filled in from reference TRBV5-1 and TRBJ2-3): KAGVTQTPRYLIKTRGQQVTLSCSPISGHRSVSWYQQTPGQGLQFLFEYFSETQRNKGNFPGRFSGRQFSNSRSEMNVSTLELGDSALYLCASSRVSSGSSTDTQYFGPGTRLTVL.

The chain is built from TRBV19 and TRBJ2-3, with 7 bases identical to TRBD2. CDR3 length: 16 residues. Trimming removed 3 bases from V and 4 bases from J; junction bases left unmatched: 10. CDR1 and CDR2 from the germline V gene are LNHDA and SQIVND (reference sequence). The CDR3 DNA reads TGTGCCAGTAGTATGGGGGGGTCGCCGGGGCCAGATACGCAGTATTTT. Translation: CASSMGGSPGPDTQYF.

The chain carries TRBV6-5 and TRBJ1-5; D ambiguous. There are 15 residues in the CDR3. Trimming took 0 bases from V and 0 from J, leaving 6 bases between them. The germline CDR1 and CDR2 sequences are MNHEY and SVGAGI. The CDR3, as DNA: TGTGCCAGCAGTTACTCGGCAGATAGCAATCAGCCCCAGCATTTT. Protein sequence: CASSYSADSNQPQHF.

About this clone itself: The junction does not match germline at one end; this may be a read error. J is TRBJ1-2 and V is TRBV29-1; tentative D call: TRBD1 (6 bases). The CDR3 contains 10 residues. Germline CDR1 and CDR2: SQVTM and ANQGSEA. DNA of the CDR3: TGCAGCGTGCTGAGGGACATTTTCTTCTTC. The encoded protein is CSVLRDIFFF.

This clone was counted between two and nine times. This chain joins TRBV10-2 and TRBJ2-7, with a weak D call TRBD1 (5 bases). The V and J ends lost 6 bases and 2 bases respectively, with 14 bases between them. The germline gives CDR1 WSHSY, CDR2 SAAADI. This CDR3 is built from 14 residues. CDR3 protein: CASSRLPRAYEQYF. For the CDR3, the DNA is TGCGCCAGCAGCCGCCTCCCCAGGGCCTACGAGCAGTACTTC.

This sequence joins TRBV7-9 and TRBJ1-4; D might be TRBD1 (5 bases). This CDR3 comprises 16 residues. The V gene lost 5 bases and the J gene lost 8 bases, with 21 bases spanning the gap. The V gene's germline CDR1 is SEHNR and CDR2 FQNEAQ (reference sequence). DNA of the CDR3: TGTGCCAGCAGCCTATCCAGCCCAGGGAAGGGCGAAAAACTGTTTTTT. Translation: CASSLSSPGKGEKLFF.

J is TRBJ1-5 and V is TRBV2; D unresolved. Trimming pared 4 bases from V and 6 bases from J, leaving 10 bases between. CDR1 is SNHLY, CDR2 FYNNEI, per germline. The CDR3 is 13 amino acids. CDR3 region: CASSVVGGQPQHF. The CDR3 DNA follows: TGTGCCAGCAGTGTTGTGGGAGGTCAGCCCCAGCATTTT.

CDR3 nucleotide sequence: TGCGCCAGCAGCTCGGGACAGGATTTGGATGAGCAGTTCTTC. The encoded protein is CASSSGQDLDEQFF. The rearrangement joins TRBV5-1 to TRBJ2-1; TRBD1 matches at 8 bases. The CDR3 length is 14 residues. CDR1 is SGHRS and CDR2 is YFSETQ in the germline V gene. V shed 3 bases and J 8 bases; nucleotides not matched to a gene: 7.

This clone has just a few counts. The chain's CDR3 is CASSPRTGSFGYTF. The DNA for the CDR3 is TGTGCCAGCAGCCCCCGGACAGGGAGTTTTGGCTACACCTTC. The chain is built from TRBV7-9 and TRBJ1-2, with TRBD1 identical over 8 bases. CDR1 and CDR2 (germline): SEHNR, FQNEAQ (reference sequence). The J segment lost 7 bases and the V segment lost 5 bases, leaving 9 bases of the junction unmatched. The CDR3 has 14 residues.

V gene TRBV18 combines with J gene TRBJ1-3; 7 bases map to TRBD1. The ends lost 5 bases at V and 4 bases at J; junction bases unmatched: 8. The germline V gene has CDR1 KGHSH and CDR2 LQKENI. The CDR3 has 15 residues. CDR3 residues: CASSEDRASGNTIYF. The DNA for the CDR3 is TGTGCCAGCTCAGAAGACAGGGCTTCGGGAAACACCATATATTTT.

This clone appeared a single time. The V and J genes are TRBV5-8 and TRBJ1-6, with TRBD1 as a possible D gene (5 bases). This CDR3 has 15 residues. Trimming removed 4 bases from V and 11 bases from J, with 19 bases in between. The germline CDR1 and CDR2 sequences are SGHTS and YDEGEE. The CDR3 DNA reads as TGTGCCAGCAGCAGAGCGTTAAGGGGTTCTGCACCCCTCCACTTT. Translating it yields CASSRALRGSAPLHF.

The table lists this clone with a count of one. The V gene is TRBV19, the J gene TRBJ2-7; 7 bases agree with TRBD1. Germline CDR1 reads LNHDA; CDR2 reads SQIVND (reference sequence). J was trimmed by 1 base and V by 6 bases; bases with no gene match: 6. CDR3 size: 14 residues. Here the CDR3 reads CASSDRAGSYEQYF. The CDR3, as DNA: TGTGCCAGTAGCGACAGGGCGGGTTCCTACGAGCAGTACTTC.

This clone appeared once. In nucleotides, the CDR3 is TGCGCCAGCAGCGCCTGGGACACGGGCCACGAGCAGTACTTC. Protein sequence: CASSAWDTGHEQYF. The chain is built from TRBV5-1 and TRBJ2-7; D is perhaps TRBD1 (6 bases). Per the germline V gene, CDR1 is SGHRS and CDR2 is YFSETQ. Trimming removed 4 bases from V and 5 bases from J, with 16 bases in between. This CDR3 contains 14 residues.

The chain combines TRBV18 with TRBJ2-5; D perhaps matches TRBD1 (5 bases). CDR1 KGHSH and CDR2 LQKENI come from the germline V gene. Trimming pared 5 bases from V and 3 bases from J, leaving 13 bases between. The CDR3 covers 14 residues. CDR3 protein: CASSYQGGEETQYF. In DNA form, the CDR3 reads TGTGCCAGCTCATATCAGGGTGGGGAAGAGACCCAGTACTTC.

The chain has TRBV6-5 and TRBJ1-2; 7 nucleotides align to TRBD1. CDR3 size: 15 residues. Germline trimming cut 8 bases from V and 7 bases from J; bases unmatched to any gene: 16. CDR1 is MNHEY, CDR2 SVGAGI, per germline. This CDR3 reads CASAAQGGGPIGYTF. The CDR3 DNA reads TGTGCCAGCGCCGCCCAGGGGGGAGGTCCCATTGGCTACACCTTC.

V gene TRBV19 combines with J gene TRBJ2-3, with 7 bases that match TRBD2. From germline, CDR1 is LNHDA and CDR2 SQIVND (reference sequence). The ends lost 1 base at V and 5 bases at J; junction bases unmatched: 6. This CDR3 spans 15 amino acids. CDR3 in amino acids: CASSIGAGVLDTQYF. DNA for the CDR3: TGTGCCAGTAGTATAGGCGCGGGGGTCTTAGATACGCAGTATTTT.

This chain's CDR3 is CASSPDGGLAGGDEQFF. CDR3 DNA: TGCGCCAGCAGCCCTGACGGGGGACTAGCGGGTGGGGATGAGCAGTTCTTC. The J gene is TRBJ2-1, the V gene TRBV5-1, with TRBD2 matching 12 bases. Trimming removed 4 bases from V and 8 bases from J; junction bases left unmatched: 13. The CDR3 has 17 residues. CDR1 and CDR2 from the germline V gene are SGHRS and YFSETQ.

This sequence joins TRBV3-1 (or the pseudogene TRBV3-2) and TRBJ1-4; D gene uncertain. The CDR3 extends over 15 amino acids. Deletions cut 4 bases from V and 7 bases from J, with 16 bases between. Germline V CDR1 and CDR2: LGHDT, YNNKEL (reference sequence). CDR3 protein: CASSRYLGQIEKLFF. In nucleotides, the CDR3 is TGTGCCAGCAGCCGCTACCTTGGGCAGATTGAAAAACTGTTTTTT.

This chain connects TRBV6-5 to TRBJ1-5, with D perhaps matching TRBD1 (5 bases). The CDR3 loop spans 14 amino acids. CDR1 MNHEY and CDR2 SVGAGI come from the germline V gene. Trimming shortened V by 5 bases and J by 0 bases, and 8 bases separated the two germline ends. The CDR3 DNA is TGTGCCAGCAGTATGGGGGGTAGCAATCAGCCCCAGCATTTT. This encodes CASSMGGSNQPQHF.

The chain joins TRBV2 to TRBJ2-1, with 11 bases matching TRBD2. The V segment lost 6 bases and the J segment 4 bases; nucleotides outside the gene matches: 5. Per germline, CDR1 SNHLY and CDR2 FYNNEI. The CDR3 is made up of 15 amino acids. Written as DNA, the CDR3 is TGTGCCAGCAGAGAGACTAGCGGGGCGTACAATGAGCAGTTCTTC. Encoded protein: CASRETSGAYNEQFF.